The clone carrying this TCR beta chain was observed at least ten times. The antigen remains undetermined. This sample is part of a study of T cells in Graves' hyperthyroidism and ophthalmopathy. Broader study findings: Blood also held most thyroid clonotypes expanded beyond 0.001. Patients with ophthalmopathy were separated from those with stable hyperthyroidism by a 13 V-J model.

The source material, RNA transcripts, was used to amplify TCR beta CDR3 regions. The HTBI set primed first-round TCR CDR3 RT-PCR. TCRdb re-called the multiplex PCR reads with MiXCR, one entry per CDR3 protein. The sample consists of about 400,000 distinct CDR3 sequences, about an eighth of them appearing once. Among the patients, aged 18 to 65, hyperthyroidism was newly diagnosed and had lasted under 2 months. Clinical symptoms, serum thyroxine and TRAb, thyroid ultrasound and orbital computed tomography were used for the diagnoses. The CDR3 length is 16 residues. Losses at the gene ends were 5 bases for V and 3 bases for J; bases not matched to a gene: 11. Germline CDR1 reads SGHRS; CDR2 reads YFSETQ.

The sequence was collected from a woman younger than 30 with Graves' hyperthyroidism. The specimen sequenced was blood. The genes are TRBV5-1 and TRBJ1-1; 9 nucleotides match TRBD1. CDR3 in DNA: TGCGCCAGCAGAGAGGAACAGGGGGCTGGGGACACTGAAGCTTTCTTT. Translating gives CASREEQGAGDTEAFF.